This T cell receptor (beta chain) was profiled in a study of blood T cell repertoires in COVID-19. V lost 6 bases to trimming and J lost 0 bases, with 11 bases between them. Germline-derived CDR1 and CDR2 are SQVTM and ANQGSEA. The CDR3 loop spans 13 amino acids. On this clone: Other nucleotide sequences from this sample produce the same CDR3.

Assay used: immunoSEQ multiplex PCR; TCRdb lists only in-frame clones, some missing. There are some 350,000 clones in the sample; roughly 86% occur only once, and roughly 5.2% lies in the top ten. The chain employs TRBV29-1 and TRBJ1-2; D uncertain. Sequencing was carried out using PBMCs or T cells enriched from blood (not recorded which). This clonotype was obtained from a woman aged 25 to 45 who had recovered from COVID-19. This chain's CDR3 is CSVTGRANYGYTF. Written as DNA, the CDR3 is TGCAGCGTGACGGGGAGGGCTAACTATGGCTACACCTTC.